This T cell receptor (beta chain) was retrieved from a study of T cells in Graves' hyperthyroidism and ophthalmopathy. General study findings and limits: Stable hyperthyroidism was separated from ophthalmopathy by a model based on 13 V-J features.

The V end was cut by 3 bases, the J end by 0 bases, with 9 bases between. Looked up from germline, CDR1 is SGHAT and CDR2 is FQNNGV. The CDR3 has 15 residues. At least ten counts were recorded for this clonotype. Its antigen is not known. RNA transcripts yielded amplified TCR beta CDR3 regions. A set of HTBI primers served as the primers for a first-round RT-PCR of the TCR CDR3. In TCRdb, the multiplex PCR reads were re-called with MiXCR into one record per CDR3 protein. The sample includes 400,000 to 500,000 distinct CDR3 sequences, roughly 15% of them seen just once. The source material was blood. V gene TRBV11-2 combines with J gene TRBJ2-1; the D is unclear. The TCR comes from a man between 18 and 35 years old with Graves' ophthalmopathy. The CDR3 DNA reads TGTGCCAGCAGCTTTTCAGGTATCTCCTACAATGAGCAGTTCTTC. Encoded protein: CASSFSGISYNEQFF.